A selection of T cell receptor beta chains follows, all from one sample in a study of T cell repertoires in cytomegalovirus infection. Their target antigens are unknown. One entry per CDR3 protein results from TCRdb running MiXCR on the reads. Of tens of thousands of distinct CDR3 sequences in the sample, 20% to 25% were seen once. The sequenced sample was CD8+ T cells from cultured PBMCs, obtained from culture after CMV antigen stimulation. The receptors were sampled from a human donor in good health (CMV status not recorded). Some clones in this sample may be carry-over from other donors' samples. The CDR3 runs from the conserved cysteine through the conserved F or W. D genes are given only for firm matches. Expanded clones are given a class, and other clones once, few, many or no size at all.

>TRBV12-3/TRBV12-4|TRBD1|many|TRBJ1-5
TGTGCCAGCAGCCCCGGGACAGGGCCACATTTT
CASSPGTGPHF
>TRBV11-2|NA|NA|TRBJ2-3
TGTGCCAGCAGCCCCTGGGGTCAGTTAACAGATACGCAGTATTTT
CASSPWGQLTDTQYF
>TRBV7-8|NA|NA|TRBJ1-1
TGTGCCAGCAGCTTAGGCCCCCAGGGGACTGAAGCTTTCTTT
CASSLGPQGTEAFF
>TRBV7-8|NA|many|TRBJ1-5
TGTGCCAGCAGCTCGCTTGGGACCTACAATCAGCCCCAGCATTTT
CASSSLGTYNQPQHF
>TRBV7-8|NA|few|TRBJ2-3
TGTGCCAGCAGCTTACGACGGGCACCTAGCACAGATACGCAGTATTTT
CASSLRRAPSTDTQYF
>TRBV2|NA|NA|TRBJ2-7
TGTGCCAGCAGTGAATGGGGGTCCTCCACCTCCTACGAGCAGTACTTC
CASSEWGSSTSYEQYF
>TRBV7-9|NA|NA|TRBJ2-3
TGTGCCGGGCAGGGACGTCCAGATACGCAGTATTTT
CAGQGRPDTQYF
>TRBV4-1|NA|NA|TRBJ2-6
TGCGCCAGCAGCCAAGATGTTAGCTCTGGGGCCAACGTCCTGACTTTC
CASSQDVSSGANVLTF
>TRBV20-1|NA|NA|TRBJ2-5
TGCAGTGCTAGAGATGTGGGAACCGATCAAGAGACCCAGTACTTC
CSARDVGTDQETQYF
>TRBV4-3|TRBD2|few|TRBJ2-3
TGCGCCAGCAGCCAAGAATGGCGGGGGGCGGGAGATACGCAGTATTTT
CASSQEWRGAGDTQYF